This record concerns one T cell receptor beta chain sequence. Antigen specificity is unknown. The data originate from a study of B cell selection in AIRE deficiency. CD4+CD127+ cells were sorted as the conventional CD4 T cells. Here immunoSEQ multiplex PCR was the method, and the copy in TCRdb shows in-frame clones only, minus some. In the table there are about 25,000 clones, 95% to 96% of which are singletons. V was cut by 4 bases and J by 0 bases, with 7 bases left in between. There are 15 residues in the CDR3. CDR1 is ENHRY, CDR2 SYGVKD, per germline. Findings of the study overall: Tconv and Treg cells from AIRE-deficient patients resembled healthy donors in TCRBV usage, CDR3 length and diversity. CDR3s were shorter in shared Treg sequences, reflecting few non-templated nucleotide insertions. Approximately 31% of healthy-shared Treg sequences were found among patient Tconv cells.

The receptor was derived from a human donor in good health. V is TRBV10-3 and J is TRBJ2-6, with D possibly being TRBD1 or TRBD2 (5 bases each). The source material was CD4+CD127+ conventional T cells sorted from PBMCs. The CDR3 DNA sequence: TGTGCCATCAGTGTGGGGGACTCTGGGGCCAACGTCCTGACTTTC. It is translated as CAISVGDSGANVLTF.